These T cell receptor beta chains were read from a single sample in a study of T cells in localized non-small cell lung cancer. Sequencing used immunoSEQ multiplex PCR; TCRdb keeps in-frame clones, though not all of them. This sample yields about 3,500 clones, of which around 25% are seen a single time; under 20% belongs to the top ten. The sequences come from lung tumor tissue, collected before any cancer treatment. Receptors were obtained from a man aged 35 to 70 with stage II squamous cell lung carcinoma. Each CDR3 is given with its conserved first and last residue. Each record gives: clone size, D gene, V gene, J gene, CDR3 protein, CDR3 DNA. A D gene is named only where the DNA matches it firmly. Clone sizes are given selectively: once, few, many, or a class where the clone is expanded.

>medium-sized|NA|TRBV6-8|TRBJ1-4
CASSYSSVRVREKLFF
TGTGCCAGCAGTTACTCGTCTGTCAGGGTTCGAGAAAAACTGTTTTTT
>NA|NA|TRBV9|TRBJ1-1
CASSPSPRGTEAFF
TGTGCCAGCAGCCCTTCCCCCCGTGGCACTGAAGCTTTCTTT
>NA|NA|TRBV6-8|TRBJ1-5
CASSYAWGTGNQPQHF
TGTGCCAGCAGTTACGCGTGGGGAACGGGCAATCAGCCCCAGCATTTT
>NA|NA|TRBV23-1|TRBJ2-4
CASSQSWDKNIQYF
TGCGCCAGCAGTCAATCTTGGGACAAAAACATTCAGTACTTC
>NA|TRBD1|TRBV5-1|TRBJ1-2
CASSLSTGGTGGYTF
TGCGCCAGCAGCCTCTCTACAGGGGGCACTGGTGGCTACACCTTC
>NA|NA|TRBV19|TRBJ2-7
CASSRRTDYEQYF
TGTGCCAGTAGCCGGAGGACAGATTACGAGCAGTACTTC
>NA|TRBD2|TRBV10-2|TRBJ2-7
CASRTQPGLAGGPQEQYF
TGCGCCAGCAGGACACAACCGGGACTAGCGGGAGGGCCTCAGGAGCAGTACTTC
>few|NA|TRBV9|TRBJ1-4
CASSGPTNVELFF
TGTGCCAGCAGCGGGCCTACGAACGTGGAACTGTTTTTT
>once|NA|TRBV6-4|TRBJ2-7
CASGMEYQQYF
TGTGCCTCGGGGATGGAGTATCAGCAGTACTTC
>few|TRBD1|TRBV28|TRBJ2-7
CASGPGQGYEQYF
TGTGCCAGCGGTCCGGGACAGGGCTACGAGCAGTACTTC
>NA|NA|TRBV29-1|TRBJ2-3
CSAAEGATDTQYF
TGCAGCGCCGCTGAAGGGGCCACAGATACGCAGTATTTT
>NA|TRBD1|TRBV11-3|TRBJ2-5
CASSLRGGPETQYF
TGTGCCAGCAGCTTAAGAGGGGGCCCAGAGACCCAGTACTTC
>NA|TRBD2|TRBV6-8|TRBJ2-3
CASSGGLAGADTQYF
TGTGCCAGCAGTGGGGGACTAGCGGGAGCAGATACGCAGTATTTT
>medium-sized|NA|TRBV9|TRBJ1-2
CASSEGGGEYGYTF
TGTGCCAGCAGCGAGGGAGGAGGAGAGTATGGCTACACCTTC
>NA|NA|TRBV29-1|TRBJ1-3
CSVEGGRGAGNTIYF
TGCAGCGTTGAAGGTGGCAGGGGAGCTGGAAACACCATATATTTT
>NA|TRBD2|TRBV12-5|TRBJ2-3
CASGFQTSGRAHTQYF
TGTGCTAGTGGTTTCCAGACTAGCGGGAGGGCACATACGCAGTATTTT
>NA|NA|TRBV7-2|TRBJ2-3
CASSLARPDTQYF
TGTGCCAGCAGCTTAGCTCGACCAGATACGCAGTATTTT
>NA|NA|TRBV12-2|TRBJ2-7
CASSSSGTSETYEQYF
TGTGCCAGTTCCTCATCAGGGACTAGCGAGACCTACGAGCAGTACTTC
>few|TRBD1|TRBV5-1|TRBJ2-6
CASSSTGGAGANVLTF
TGCGCCAGCAGCTCAACAGGGGGCGCTGGGGCCAACGTCCTGACTTTC
>NA|NA|TRBV10-2|TRBJ1-1
CASKVGDTWAMNTEAFF
TGCGCCAGCAAGGTGGGGGACACCTGGGCCATGAACACTGAAGCTTTCTTT
>many|TRBD1|TRBV6-8|TRBJ1-2
CASNNRGHGYTF
TGTGCCAGCAACAACAGGGGGCATGGCTACACCTTC
>few|NA|TRBV19|TRBJ1-5
CASNPFWGLNQPQHF
TGTGCCAGTAACCCGTTCTGGGGCCTCAATCAGCCCCAGCATTTT
>NA|TRBD1|TRBV30|TRBJ1-2
CAWSQGGGYTF
TGTGCCTGGAGTCAGGGGGGAGGCTACACCTTC
>few|NA|TRBV19|TRBJ1-1
CASSIVGGGNTEAFF
TGTGCCAGTAGTATCGTTGGGGGGGGGAACACTGAAGCTTTCTTT
>once|NA|TRBV29-1|TRBJ2-7
CSVEGQTGGGDYEQYF
TGCAGCGTTGAAGGCCAGACAGGAGGAGGGGATTACGAGCAGTACTTC
>many|TRBD1|TRBV11-3|TRBJ2-3
CASSSYMDRGADTQYF
TGTGCCAGCAGCTCGTACATGGACAGGGGGGCAGATACGCAGTATTTT
>few|TRBD1|TRBV6-7|TRBJ1-1
CASSYQGEAFF
TGTGCCAGCAGTTATCAGGGGGAGGCTTTCTTT
>NA|NA|TRBV5-1|TRBJ2-5
CASSSDRPGETQYF
TGCGCCAGCAGCTCAGACAGGCCGGGGGAGACCCAGTACTTC
>few|TRBD1|TRBV10-2|TRBJ2-5
CAISQGARSETQYF
TGCGCCATTTCCCAGGGGGCGAGGTCGGAGACCCAGTACTTC
>few|NA|TRBV11-3|TRBJ2-1
CASSTTRALHNEQFF
TGTGCCAGCAGCACGACTAGGGCCCTACACAATGAGCAGTTCTTC
>medium-sized|NA|TRBV12-2|TRBJ2-2
CATRRDRRTGELFF
TGTGCTACAAGGCGGGACAGAAGAACCGGGGAGCTGTTTTTT
>medium-sized|NA|TRBV9|TRBJ2-2
CASSPRPGLYTGELFF
TGTGCCAGCAGCCCCCGGCCAGGGCTATACACCGGGGAGCTGTTTTTT